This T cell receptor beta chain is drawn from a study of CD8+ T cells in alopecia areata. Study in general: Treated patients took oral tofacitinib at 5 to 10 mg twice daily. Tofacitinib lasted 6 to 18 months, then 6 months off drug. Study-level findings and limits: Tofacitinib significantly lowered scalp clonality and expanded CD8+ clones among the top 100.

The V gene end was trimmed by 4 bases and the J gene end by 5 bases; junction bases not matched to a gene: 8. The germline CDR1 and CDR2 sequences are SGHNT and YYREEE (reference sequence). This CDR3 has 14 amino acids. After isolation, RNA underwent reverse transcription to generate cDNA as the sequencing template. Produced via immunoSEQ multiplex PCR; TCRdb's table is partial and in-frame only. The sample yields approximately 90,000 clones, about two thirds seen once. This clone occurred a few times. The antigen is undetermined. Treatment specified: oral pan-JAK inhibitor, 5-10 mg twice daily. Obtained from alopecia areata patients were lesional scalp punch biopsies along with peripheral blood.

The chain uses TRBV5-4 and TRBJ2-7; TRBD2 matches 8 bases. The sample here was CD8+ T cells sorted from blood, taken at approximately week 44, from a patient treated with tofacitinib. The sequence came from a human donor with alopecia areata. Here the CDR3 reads CASSPGGGADEQYF. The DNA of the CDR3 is TGTGCCAGCAGCCCCGGGGGGGGTGCGGACGAGCAGTACTTC.